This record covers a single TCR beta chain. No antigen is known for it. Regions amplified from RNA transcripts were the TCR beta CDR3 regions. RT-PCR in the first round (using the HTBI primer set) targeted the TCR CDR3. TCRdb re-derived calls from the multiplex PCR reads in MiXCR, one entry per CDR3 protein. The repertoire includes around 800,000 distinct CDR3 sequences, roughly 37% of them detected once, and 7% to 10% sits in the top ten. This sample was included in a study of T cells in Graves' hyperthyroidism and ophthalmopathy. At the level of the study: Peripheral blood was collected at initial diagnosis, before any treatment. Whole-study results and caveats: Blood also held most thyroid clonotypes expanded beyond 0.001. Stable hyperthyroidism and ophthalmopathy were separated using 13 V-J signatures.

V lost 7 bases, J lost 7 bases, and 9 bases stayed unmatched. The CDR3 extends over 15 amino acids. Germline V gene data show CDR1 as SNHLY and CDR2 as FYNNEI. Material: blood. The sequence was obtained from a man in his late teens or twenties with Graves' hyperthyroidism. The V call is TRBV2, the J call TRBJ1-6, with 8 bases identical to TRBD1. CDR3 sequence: CASNPVQGGNSPLHF. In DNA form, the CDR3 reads TGTGCCAGCAACCCGGTACAGGGGGGGAATTCACCCCTCCACTTT.